The TCR beta chain under discussion was sequenced for a study of cytotoxic CD8 clonotypes in ibrutinib-treated CLL. Whole-study context: Once patients had received a median 12 months of treatment, range 6 to 36, response samples were obtained. Productive templates per sample averaged about 260,000; productive rearrangements, approximately 96,000. Study conclusions and caveats: Before falling back toward baseline at progression, clonality had risen at the time of ibrutinib response.

The intended depth for sequencing was 1 in 200,000 to 1 in 1 million T cells. Data came from immunoSEQ multiplex PCR; TCRdb stores just in-frame clones and leaves some out. The table lists roughly 180,000 clones, approximately 80% of them singletons. This clone showed up just once. Its antigen is not identified. This CDR3 is built from 16 residues. V gave up 0 bases and J gave up 3 bases; unmatched junction bases: 7. Germline lookup yields CDR1 SGHRS and CDR2 YFSETQ. Sample: PBMCs, taken after 24 months of ibrutinib treatment. The rearrangement joins TRBV5-1 to TRBJ2-3; 7 bases fit TRBD2. The sequence came from a human donor with chronic lymphocytic leukemia. In DNA form, the CDR3 reads TGCGCCAGCAGCTTGGATGAGGGAGGGCGGACAGATACGCAGTATTTT. This sequence encodes CASSLDEGGRTDTQYF.